The 13 T cell receptor beta chains listed next were all sequenced from one sample in a study of CD8 T cells in Susac syndrome. RNA in amounts of roughly 0.5 to 1 ug was reverse transcribed with random hexamers. TCRdb processed the immunoSEQ multiplex PCR reads anew with MiXCR; each CDR3 protein has one entry. Counted here are about 200,000 distinct CDR3 sequences, roughly nine tenths occurring once; the ten biggest clones make up about 0.09%. Sequenced sample: CD4+ T cells from PBMCs. Every receptor here comes from a human donor with Susac syndrome.

The chain couples TRBV28 to TRBJ2-3; tentative D call: TRBD2 (5 bases). CDR1 is MDHEN, CDR2 SYDVKM, per germline. Deletions cut 6 bases from V and 10 bases from J, with 14 bases between. The CDR3 sequence is 12 residues long. The CDR3 is CASSPGWRAQYF. CDR3 DNA: TGTGCCAGCAGCCCCGGGTGGCGGGCGCAGTATTTT.

CDR3 sequence reads: CAWRSLDRLDNYGYTF. CDR3 DNA sequence: TGTGCCTGGAGATCCCTTGACAGACTGGATAACTATGGCTACACCTTC. V is TRBV30 and J is TRBJ1-2, with D perhaps TRBD1 (5 bases). V lost 3 bases and J 1 base, leaving 18 bases between the germline ends. The CDR3 extends over 16 amino acids. Germline CDR1 reads GTSNPN; CDR2 reads SVGIG (reference sequence).

The rearrangement uses TRBV19 and TRBJ1-1, with D perhaps matching TRBD1 (5 bases). The CDR3 has 12 amino acids. Per the germline V gene, CDR1 is LNHDA and CDR2 is SQIVND (reference sequence). Trimming removed 3 bases from V and 10 bases from J, with 12 bases in between. CDR3 nucleotides: TGTGCCAGTAGTATGGGACGTAGAGGAGCTTTCTTT. Amino acid sequence: CASSMGRRGAFF. Drawing the rest from reference TRBV19 and TRBJ1-1, the complete variable domain is DGGITQSPKYLFRKEGQNVTLSCEQNLNHDAMYWYRQDPGQGLRLIYYSQIVNDFQKGDIAEGYSVSREKKESFPLTVTSAQKNPTAFYLCASSMGRRGAFFGQGTRLTVV.

The chain uses TRBV3-1 and TRBJ2-7; TRBD2 agrees at 9 bases. The V gene end was trimmed by 1 base and the J gene end by 12 bases; junction bases not matched to a gene: 13. This CDR3 has 15 residues. Germline loops: CDR1 LGHDT, CDR2 YNNKEL (reference sequence). CDR3 DNA: TGTGCCAGCAGCCAAGTTCGACTAGCGGCCGAAATGAGGTACTTC. Protein product: CASSQVRLAAEMRYF.

CDR3 sequence (DNA): TGTGCCAGCACCACCGGACCTCGTCAGCCCCAGCATTTT. Residues: CASTTGPRQPQHF. This chain links TRBV2 with TRBJ1-5; D uncertain. In germline, CDR1 is SNHLY, CDR2 FYNNEI. The ends were cut back, 7 bases at V and 6 bases at J, with 13 bases in the middle. The CDR3 runs to 13 residues. Supplemented by reference TRBV2 and TRBJ1-5, the full variable domain reads EPEVTQTPSHQVTQMGQEVILRCVPISNHLYFYWYRQILGQKVEFLVSFYNNEISEKSEIFDDQFSVERPDGSNFTLKIRSTKLEDSAMYFCASTTGPRQPQHFGDGTRLSIL.

Worth noting for this clonotype: One end of the junction is discordant with germline, which a read error may explain. The V call is TRBV12-3 or TRBV12-4, the J call TRBJ1-2; a possible D gene is TRBD1 (5 bases). The CDR3 is made up of 13 amino acids. The CDR3 loop is CASSSQKMRGYTF. DNA for the CDR3: TGTGCCAGCAGTTCACAGAAGATGCGGGGCTATACCTTC.

The chain is built from TRBV6-1 and TRBJ1-2; D call uncertain. V gave up 6 bases and J gave up 5 bases, with 13 bases separating them. The CDR3 loop spans 13 amino acids. Germline V CDR1 and CDR2: MNHNS, SASEGT. CDR3 in amino acids: CASSLRILYGYTF. CDR3 DNA: TGTGCCAGCAGCCTCCGGATCCTTTATGGCTACACCTTC.

The table lists this clonotype with a few counts. The V call is TRBV7-2, the J call TRBJ2-1; D unresolved. The germline CDR1 and CDR2 sequences are SGHTA and FQGNSA. This CDR3 has 13 residues. Trimming took off 3 bases at V and 5 bases at J, with 8 bases between the two ends. The CDR3 reads CASSFSRNNEQFF. CDR3 coding DNA: TGTGCCAGCAGCTTTTCGAGGAACAATGAGCAGTTCTTC.

The chain combines TRBV20-1 with TRBJ2-2, with 7 bases fitting TRBD1. Unmatched junction bases numbered 9, after V lost 2 bases and J lost 6 bases. This CDR3 is 15 amino acids long. From germline, CDR1 is DFQATT and CDR2 SNEGSKA (reference sequence). Written as DNA, the CDR3 is TGCAGTGCTAGAAAGGGGGCATCTATGGCCGGGGAGCTGTTTTTT. This sequence encodes CSARKGASMAGELFF.

This chain joins TRBV20-1 and TRBJ2-1, with a possible D match to TRBD2 (6 bases). The CDR3 is 16 residues long. The V and J ends lost 0 bases and 1 base respectively, with 13 bases between them. CDR1 is DFQATT and CDR2 is SNEGSKA in the germline V gene (reference sequence). The CDR3 here is CSARDLAGQSYNEQFF. DNA of the CDR3: TGCAGTGCTAGAGATCTTGCGGGGCAGTCCTACAATGAGCAGTTCTTC.

The CDR3 DNA sequence: TGCAGTGCTCAAGGAGCGGGAGCGAACACCGGGGAGCTGTTTTTT. Translated: CSAQGAGANTGELFF. This chain uses TRBV20-1 with TRBJ2-2; TRBD2 matches at 8 bases. J was trimmed by 0 bases and V by 5 bases; bases with no gene match: 5. The CDR3 runs to 15 residues. In germline, CDR1 is DFQATT, CDR2 SNEGSKA (reference sequence).

The sample holds a few counts of this clonotype. V usage is TRBV9 and J usage is TRBJ2-7; D might be TRBD2 (6 bases). V gave up 6 bases and J gave up 3 bases, with 19 bases separating them. Germline values: CDR1 SGDLS, CDR2 YYNGEE. The CDR3 spans 15 residues. The CDR3, as DNA: TGTGCCAGCAACTTAGGAGGGACGGCCAACTACGAGCAGTACTTC. It translates to CASNLGGTANYEQYF.

The chain employs TRBV14 and TRBJ1-3; D is uncertain. V lost 4 bases to trimming and J lost 4 bases, with 17 bases between them. The CDR3 has 16 residues. Germline V gene data show CDR1 as SGHDN and CDR2 as FVKESK. CDR3 sequence: CASSPPRLLGGNTIYF. In DNA, the CDR3 is TGTGCCAGCAGCCCCCCCCGGCTCTTGGGAGGAAACACCATATATTTT. The whole variable domain, remainder taken from reference TRBV14 and TRBJ1-3, is EAGVTQFPSHSVIEKGQTVTLRCDPISGHDNLYWYRRVMGKEIKFLLHFVKESKQDESGMPNNRFLAERTGGTYSTLKVQPAELEDSGVYFCASSPPRLLGGNTIYFGEGSWLTVV.